Listed below are T cell receptor beta chains from one sample, sequenced in a study of T cells in Graves' hyperthyroidism and ophthalmopathy. TCRdb ran MiXCR on the multiplex PCR reads and lists one entry per CDR3 protein. The sample carries 550,000 to 600,000 distinct CDR3 sequences, 11% to 15% recorded once. The sequenced material came from blood. These receptors all come from a woman aged 18-29 years with Graves' ophthalmopathy. The CDR3 runs from the conserved cysteine through the conserved F or W. Each record gives: CDR3 DNA, CDR3 protein, clone size, J gene, D gene, V gene. The D gene is left open where the match is weak. Part of the rows lack a size; the others show once, few, many or a class for expanded clones.

TGTGCCAGCTCACCACCGCAACTAGTGAGTGAGCAGTTCTTC CASSPPQLVSEQFF many TRBJ2-1 - TRBV18
TGCAGCCGGGGGGACAATCAGCCCCAGCATTTT CSRGDNQPQHF few TRBJ1-5 - TRBV20-1
TGCGCCAGCAGCCAACCACCCCAGCGGGGCTACAATGAGCAGTTCTTC CASSQPPQRGYNEQFF few TRBJ2-1 TRBD2 TRBV4-1
TGTGCCATCAGAGGCAGGGGTACCACAGATACGCAGTATTTT CAIRGRGTTDTQYF - TRBJ2-3 - TRBV10-3
TGTGCCTGGAGTTGGTCGGACGACACAGATACGCAGTATTTT CAWSWSDDTDTQYF many TRBJ2-3 - TRBV30
TGTGCTAGTGGTTTTGGCCGGGGTGCTAACTATGGCTACACCTTC CASGFGRGANYGYTF - TRBJ1-2 - TRBV12-5
TGCAGTGCTCGGCTAGACGTCGGGACCTACGAGCAGTACTTC CSARLDVGTYEQYF - TRBJ2-7 - TRBV20-1
TGTGCCAGTAGTATTAATGGACAGTCGGAGACCCAGTACTTC CASSINGQSETQYF few TRBJ2-5 - TRBV19
TGTGCCAGCAGTCACCAAGGGACTAGAGGGGTTAGTGAGCAGTTCTTC CASSHQGTRGVSEQFF many TRBJ2-1 TRBD2 TRBV27
TGTGCCTGTCGTAGTCGGGACAGGGAATTTGGCGAGCAGTACTTC CACRSRDREFGEQYF many TRBJ2-7 TRBD1 TRBV30
TGTGCCAGCAGCGTAGTTCCTTCTGGGGGGGACAATGAGCAGTTCTTC CASSVVPSGGDNEQFF - TRBJ2-1 TRBD2 TRBV9
TGTGCCAGCTCACCCGGACTAGCGGGAGGGCCGAACACAGATACGCAGTATTTT CASSPGLAGGPNTDTQYF - TRBJ2-3 TRBD2 TRBV18
TGTGCCAGCAGTTTAGACTGGAGTGCCGAGCAGTACTTC CASSLDWSAEQYF many TRBJ2-7 - TRBV12-3/TRBV12-4
TGTGCCAGCAGCCCTACTAGCGGGATGAGCTACAATGAGCAGTTCTTC CASSPTSGMSYNEQFF - TRBJ2-1 TRBD2 TRBV12-3/TRBV12-4
TGTGCCAGCAGCTCCCGAGATGGCCTTTACACTGAAGCTCTCTTT CASSSRDGLYTEALF - TRBJ1-1 - TRBV13
TGTGCCAGCAGTTATCGGGGCGTAAACACTGAAGCTTTCTTT CASSYRGVNTEAFF many TRBJ1-1 - TRBV6-5
TGTGCCAGCAGCTCACCGGACGGGGGTCGGCACGAGCAGTACTTC CASSSPDGGRHEQYF many TRBJ2-7 - TRBV7-2
TGTGCCAGAACCTTAGGTAAAAACGAGCAGTACTTC CARTLGKNEQYF few TRBJ2-7 - TRBV19
TGTGCCAGCAGTCGACTAGCGGGAGGAGGGTCCTACGAGCAGTACTTC CASSRLAGGGSYEQYF many TRBJ2-7 TRBD2 TRBV6-1
TGTGCCTGGAGGCTAAGCATTCTCTCCTACGAGCAGTACTTC CAWRLSILSYEQYF many TRBJ2-7 - TRBV30
TGTGCCAGCAGCGCCCAGGGCCGATGGGGGTTCTTC CASSAQGRWGFF few TRBJ2-1 - TRBV6-1
TGTGCCATCAGTGTCAAGGGGGGTGAGCAGTTCTTC CAISVKGGEQFF few TRBJ2-1 - TRBV10-3
TGTGCCAGCAGCTTAGTGTGGACAGAACAACGTTTGAGCACTGAAGCTTTCTTT CASSLVWTEQRLSTEAFF many TRBJ1-1 - TRBV7-9
TGTGCCAGCAGTGTGTTGGGGGGAACGGGGGCCAACGTCCTGACTTTC CASSVLGGTGANVLTF many TRBJ2-6 - TRBV2
TGCGCCAGCAGCCAAGGGTGGGACAGACCCTACGAGCAGTACTTC CASSQGWDRPYEQYF few TRBJ2-7 TRBD1 TRBV4-1
TGTGCCAGCAGTTTGGGTACGGGTGGCCGTGGTAATGAAAAACTGTTTTTT CASSLGTGGRGNEKLFF many TRBJ1-4 - TRBV12-3/TRBV12-4
TGTGCCAGCAGGGAAGCGGGAGTCGAGCAGTACTTC CASREAGVEQYF many TRBJ2-7 TRBD2 TRBV12-3/TRBV12-4
TGTGCCAGCAGCCCCCTGGGACTAGCGGGAGGCTGGGGGGACATTCAGTACTTC CASSPLGLAGGWGDIQYF many TRBJ2-4 TRBD2 TRBV28
TGCAGTGCTAGAGATTCAGTGGCGGGAGAGCAGTACTTC CSARDSVAGEQYF many TRBJ2-7 - TRBV20-1
TGTGCCACCAGTGATCCGACAGGGCAGGCCTATGGCTACACCTTC CATSDPTGQAYGYTF few TRBJ1-2 TRBD1 TRBV24-1
TGTGCCAGCAGTGAAGGGAGGTGGGTGGGGGTGGCTGAAGCTTTCTTT CASSEGRWVGVAEAFF few TRBJ1-1 - TRBV6-1
TGTGCCAGCAGCTTTGGGGACAGGGTCACAGAGCAATATGGCTACACCTTC CASSFGDRVTEQYGYTF many TRBJ1-2 TRBD1 TRBV5-8
TGTGCCAGCAGGAACAGGGGCTATGGCTACACCTTC CASRNRGYGYTF many TRBJ1-2 TRBD1 TRBV12-3/TRBV12-4
TGTGCCAGCAGTCAAGGGGGAAGGGGTGAAAAACTGTTTTTT CASSQGGRGEKLFF few TRBJ1-4 - TRBV9
TGTGCCAGCAGCTTAACGAACACCGGGGAGCCGTTTTTT CASSLTNTGEPFF few TRBJ2-2 - TRBV7-2
TGTGCCAGCAGCTTAGCCCACGTCGAGAACTATGGCTACACCTTC CASSLAHVENYGYTF many TRBJ1-2 - TRBV7-9
TGTGCCAGCAGTCTAAGAGCAGGGGGGGACACTGAAGCTTTCTTT CASSLRAGGDTEAFF many TRBJ1-1 TRBD1 TRBV12-3/TRBV12-4
TGTGCCAGCAGCTTAGATTTTGGCTATGGCTACACCTTC CASSLDFGYGYTF many TRBJ1-2 - TRBV11-2
TGTGCCAGCAGACTAACTTCCAATGAGCAGTTCTTC CASRLTSNEQFF few TRBJ2-1 - TRBV12-3/TRBV12-4
TGTGCCAGCAAAGAATCTAGCGGGCGTAAGCTGTACTTC CASKESSGRKLYF many TRBJ2-7 TRBD2 TRBV6-1
TGTGCCAGCTGTAACAGGGGTAACTATGGCTACACCTTC CASCNRGNYGYTF few TRBJ1-2 TRBD1 TRBV28
TGTGCCAGCAGCTACCGGGACAGGGGCGATACGCAGTATTTT CASSYRDRGDTQYF many TRBJ2-3 TRBD1 TRBV7-3
TGTGCCAGTAGTATTCACACCAGCGGGAGTGGTTTCTACGAGCAGTACTTC CASSIHTSGSGFYEQYF - TRBJ2-7 TRBD2 TRBV19
TGTGCCTGGAGTGTACAGCATCAGGCAGGGGGCAGAACCGGGGAGCTGTTTTTT CAWSVQHQAGGRTGELFF - TRBJ2-2 TRBD1 TRBV30
TGTGCCAGCACCTTGGCCCCGGCTCACAATGAGCAGTTCTTC CASTLAPAHNEQFF many TRBJ2-1 - TRBV7-9
TGTGCCAGCAGCTGGAACAGGGGCCCCTACGAGCAGTACTTC CASSWNRGPYEQYF many TRBJ2-7 TRBD1 TRBV11-2
TGTGCCAGCATGCAGGGGGTAGCGGGCGAGCAGTACTTC CASMQGVAGEQYF many TRBJ2-7 - TRBV2
TGTGCCACCAGTGATTTTAACGGATACGGCTACACCTTC CATSDFNGYGYTF - TRBJ1-2 - TRBV24-1
TGCAGCGTTCGGACAGGGGTGAACACTGAAGCTTTCTTT CSVRTGVNTEAFF many TRBJ1-1 TRBD1 TRBV29-1
TGTGCCAGCGACAGCAGGCGGAGCTCCTACAATGAGCAGTTCTTC CASDSRRSSYNEQFF many TRBJ2-1 - TRBV2
TGTGCCAGCAGCCATAGCAGGGGGATGAACACTGAAGCTTTCTTT CASSHSRGMNTEAFF many TRBJ1-1 TRBD1 TRBV27
TGTGCCAGCAGCTTGGCGGCGGGAGGGCCCTACAATGAGCAGTTCTTC CASSLAAGGPYNEQFF - TRBJ2-1 TRBD2 TRBV5-6